This entry lists 20 T cell receptor beta chains sequenced from one sample in a study of T cell clonotyping in hematopoietic cell transplantation. TCRdb's table, derived via immunoSEQ multiplex PCR, lists solely in-frame clones and lacks some. The data show 25,000 to 35,000 clones, roughly 91% seen once. Time point specified: recipient sample about 28 days before transplant, after cytoreduction. Sequenced here: peripheral blood mononuclear cells, sampled before stem cell transplant. These receptors were collected from a man aged 45-65 years with acute myeloid leukemia. Some clones in this sample may be carry-over from other donors' samples.

J is TRBJ1-4 and V is TRBV9; D is uncertain. V lost 3 bases and J 3 bases, leaving 9 bases between the germline ends. This CDR3 comprises 14 residues. CDR1 and CDR2 (germline): SGDLS, YYNGEE. The CDR3 nucleotides read TGTGCCAGCAGCGGGCCTGGAGCTAATGAAAAACTGTTTTTT. Its translation: CASSGPGANEKLFF.

The genes are TRBV6-1 and TRBJ2-5; tentative D call: TRBD1 (9 bases). V was shortened by 1 base and J by 0 bases, with 27 bases between the two germline ends. There are 21 residues in the CDR3. Germline CDR1 and CDR2: MNHNS and SASEGT. The CDR3 sequence: CASSEDGQGLVGGGHQETQYF. Written as DNA, the CDR3 is TGTGCCAGCAGTGAAGACGGACAGGGGCTTGTCGGGGGGGGGCACCAAGAGACCCAGTACTTC.

The chain employs TRBV10-3 and TRBJ1-2, with 7 positions matching TRBD1. The CDR3 totals 14 residues. From germline, CDR1 is ENHRY and CDR2 SYGVKD. J lost 2 bases, V lost 5 bases, and 5 bases had no gene match. The CDR3 is CAISRQGDNYGYTF. CDR3 bases: TGTGCCATCAGTCGACAGGGCGACAACTATGGCTACACCTTC.

V gene TRBV19 combines with J gene TRBJ2-2; D is possibly TRBD1 (5 bases). The germline gives CDR1 LNHDA, CDR2 SQIVND (reference sequence). Trimming took 9 bases from V and 4 from J, leaving 15 bases between them. This CDR3 has 14 residues. The DNA for the CDR3 is TGTGCCAGCCAACGGACAATGGTCACCGGGGAGCTGTTTTTT. Its translation: CASQRTMVTGELFF.

This clone showed up just once. The J gene is TRBJ2-2, the V gene TRBV5-1; maybe TRBD2 (6 bases). V lost 1 base and J 5 bases, leaving 15 bases between the germline ends. Germline V gives CDR1 SGHRS, CDR2 YFSETQ. CDR3 length equals 16 residues. Here the CDR3 reads CASSLLGQGGTGELFF. Written as DNA, the CDR3 is TGCGCCAGCAGCTTGTTAGGCCAAGGAGGGACCGGGGAGCTGTTTTTT.

The chain joins TRBV19 to TRBJ1-4; D unclear. The CDR3 covers 15 residues. The germline V and J ends were trimmed by 3 bases and 7 bases, with 15 bases remaining between them. CDR1 is LNHDA, CDR2 SQIVND, per germline (reference sequence). CDR3 sequence reads: CASSMGSTSSEKLFF. The CDR3 DNA sequence: TGTGCCAGTAGTATGGGGAGCACGTCAAGTGAAAAACTGTTTTTT.

The chain has TRBV20-1 and TRBJ1-2, with TRBD1 as a possible D gene (6 bases). The CDR3 is 11 amino acids. Germline V gene lookup returns CDR1 DFQATT and CDR2 SNEGSKA (reference sequence). Here the CDR3 DNA reads TGCAGCCGTTACAGGGATTATGGCTACACCTTC. Translating it yields CSRYRDYGYTF.

This clone has just one count. The gene calls are TRBV9 and TRBJ1-1, with 8 bases fitting TRBD1. Germline trimming cut 0 bases from V and 1 base from J; bases unmatched to any gene: 2. The CDR3 is made up of 15 amino acids. Per the germline V gene, CDR1 is SGDLS and CDR2 is YYNGEE. The CDR3: CASSVGDRQNTEAFF. The CDR3 nucleotides are TGTGCCAGCAGCGTAGGGGACAGGCAGAACACTGAAGCTTTCTTT. Looking up the rest from reference TRBV9 and TRBJ1-1 gives the full variable domain: DSGVTQTPKHLITATGQRVTLRCSPRSGDLSVYWYQQSLDQGLQFLIQYYNGEERAKGNILERFSAQQFPDLHSELNLSSLELGDSALYFCASSVGDRQNTEAFFGQGTRLTVV.

The chain links TRBV6-6 to TRBJ1-5; a possible D gene is TRBD1 (5 bases). V lost 9 bases to trimming and J lost 7 bases, with 13 bases between them. The germline gives CDR1 MNHNY, CDR2 SVGAGI (reference sequence). The CDR3 has 12 amino acids. This chain's CDR3 is CASGGGGQPQHF. CDR3 in DNA: TGTGCCAGTGGGGGGGGAGGACAGCCCCAGCATTTT.

J is TRBJ1-2 and V is TRBV4-1; 7 nucleotides agree with TRBD1. The CDR3 extends over 13 amino acids. CDR1 and CDR2 from the germline V gene are MGHRA and YSYEKL. V gave up 4 bases and J gave up 5 bases; unmatched junction bases: 4. As DNA, the CDR3 is TGCGCCAGCAGCCGCGACAGGGAGTATGGCTACACCTTC. The encoded protein is CASSRDREYGYTF.

V and J are TRBV5-1 and TRBJ1-1; D perhaps matches TRBD1 (6 bases). Germline loops: CDR1 SGHRS, CDR2 YFSETQ. The CDR3 consists of 14 residues. The ends were cut back, 4 bases at V and 4 bases at J, with 14 bases in the middle. This CDR3 is CASSPGGPRTEAFF. Here the CDR3 DNA reads TGCGCCAGCAGCCCGGGGGGGCCCCGCACTGAAGCTTTCTTT.

This sequence joins TRBV28 and TRBJ1-3; D is uncertain. The CDR3 contains 16 residues. Germline V CDR1 and CDR2: MDHEN, SYDVKM. The germline V and J ends were trimmed by 5 bases and 0 bases, with 14 bases remaining between them. CDR3 nucleotide sequence: TGTGCCAGCAGTCCCTCTAGTCCCCCCTCTGGAAACACCATATATTTT. Encoded protein: CASSPSSPPSGNTIYF.

This clone has only one observation. The rearrangement links TRBV25-1 to TRBJ2-1; D is ambiguous. This CDR3 has 14 amino acids. Germline values: CDR1 MGHDK, CDR2 SYGVNS. With 9 bases removed from V and 0 bases from J, the gap between germline ends came to 12 bases. The DNA of the CDR3 is TGTGCCAGTGGAGATTTTAGCTCCTACAATGAGCAGTTCTTC. Translated: CASGDFSSYNEQFF.

V gene TRBV11-3 combines with J gene TRBJ2-1; TRBD2 might be the D (6 bases). This CDR3 is 13 amino acids long. CDR1 and CDR2 (germline): SGHNT, YENEEA. V lost 5 bases and J 9 bases, leaving 14 bases between the germline ends. CDR3 coding DNA: TGTGCCAGCAGCCCTGGGACTTATGGTGAGCAGTTCTTC. It encodes CASSPGTYGEQFF.

The chain couples TRBV2 to TRBJ2-3, with 11 bases lining up with TRBD2. The germline gives CDR1 SNHLY, CDR2 FYNNEI. The ends lost 1 base at V and 2 bases at J; junction bases unmatched: 5. The CDR3 is made up of 17 amino acids. For the CDR3, the DNA is TGTGCCAGCAGTGAAGGATCTAGCGGGAGGACCACAGATACGCAGTATTTT. It translates to CASSEGSSGRTTDTQYF.

V is TRBV2 and J is TRBJ2-3; no clear D gene. This CDR3 is built from 12 residues. Per the germline V gene, CDR1 is SNHLY and CDR2 is FYNNEI. V lost 5 bases to trimming and J lost 2 bases, with 5 bases between them. This chain's CDR3 is CASSQYTDTQYF. CDR3 nucleotides: TGTGCCAGCAGTCAATACACAGATACGCAGTATTTT.

The rearrangement links TRBV7-6 to TRBJ2-3; D possibly corresponds to TRBD2 (6 bases). This CDR3 has 15 amino acids. Per germline, CDR1 SGHVS and CDR2 FNYEAQ. The ends were cut back, 5 bases at V and 4 bases at J, with 16 bases in the middle. Written as DNA, the CDR3 is TGTGCCAGCAGCCTTAGCGGTGGCGTACCAGATACGCAGTATTTT. Amino acid sequence: CASSLSGGVPDTQYF. The variable domain in full, with the rest retrieved from reference TRBV7-6 and TRBJ2-3, is GAGVSQSPRYKVTKRGQDVALRCDPISGHVSLYWYRQALGQGPEFLTYFNYEAQQDKSGLPNDRFSAERPEGSISTLTIQRTEQRDSAMYRCASSLSGGVPDTQYFGPGTRLTVL.

The chain links TRBV4-3 to TRBJ1-3; no definite D call. CDR1 LGHNA and CDR2 YSLEER come from the germline V gene. The CDR3 runs to 15 residues. The V gene lost 5 bases and the J gene lost 2 bases, with 13 bases spanning the gap. The CDR3 spells CASSTDPVTGNTIYF. CDR3 DNA sequence: TGCGCCAGCAGCACCGACCCGGTGACTGGAAACACCATATATTTT.

The chain has TRBV7-2 and TRBJ2-2; D might be TRBD2 (5 bases). Between the trimmed V and J ends, which lost 1 base and 0 bases, there was a span of 9 bases. The CDR3 runs to 16 residues. In germline, CDR1 is SGHTA, CDR2 FQGNSA. The CDR3 reads CASSLGAGSNTGELFF. CDR3 bases: TGTGCCAGCAGCTTAGGGGCGGGTTCGAACACCGGGGAGCTGTTTTTT.

The rearrangement joins TRBV4-2 to TRBJ2-5; 7 bases map to TRBD2. J lost 2 bases, V lost 2 bases, and 8 bases had no gene match. This CDR3 is 16 amino acids long. Germline CDR1 is LGHNA and CDR2 is YNFKEQ. For the CDR3, the DNA is TGTGCCAGCAGCCAATCCAGCGGGGTGGGTCAAGAGACCCAGTACTTC. Translation gives CASSQSSGVGQETQYF.